The next 8 T cell receptor beta chains were all read from a single sample in a study of technical replicates of blood from a few donors. Measured with immunoSEQ multiplex PCR; TCRdb has only the in-frame clones, and not every one. This sample has fewer than 85,000 clones; roughly 92% occur once, and the top ten carry 0.4% to 0.5%. Material for sequencing was T cells isolated from PBMCs. These receptors came from a human donor in good health.

The rearrangement uses TRBV9 and TRBJ1-1; D is uncertain. This CDR3 contains 17 residues. Trimming took off 2 bases at V and 1 base at J, with 18 bases between the two ends. Germline assignment: CDR1 SGDLS and CDR2 YYNGEE. The DNA of the CDR3 is TGTGCCAGCAGCGTCGGGGTTGCATTTGTGGGGAACACTGAAGCTTTCTTT. This codes for CASSVGVAFVGNTEAFF.

The chain has TRBV6-1 and TRBJ2-5, with TRBD2 identical over 8 bases. With 4 bases clipped from V and 5 bases from J, the junction kept 15 bases outside the gene matches. CDR1 and CDR2 (germline): MNHNS, SASEGT. This CDR3 spans 17 amino acids. CDR3 loop: CASSGGGRPEGWETQYF. DNA for the CDR3: TGTGCCAGCAGTGGGGGCGGGAGGCCCGAGGGATGGGAGACCCAGTACTTC.

The chain combines TRBV29-1 with TRBJ1-4, with D possibly TRBD1 on 5 matching bases. V dropped 4 bases and J dropped 4 bases, with 10 bases sitting between them. This CDR3 spans 13 amino acids. The V gene's germline CDR1 is SQVTM and CDR2 ANQGSEA. The CDR3 is CSVGQHNNEKLFF. As DNA, the CDR3 is TGCAGCGTTGGACAGCATAATAATGAAAAACTGTTTTTT.

The V gene is TRBV2, the J gene TRBJ2-7, with 10 bases fitting TRBD2. In germline, CDR1 is SNHLY, CDR2 FYNNEI. The CDR3 has 15 amino acids. The junction had 13 bases not matched to a gene; V was cut back by 7 bases and J by 7 bases. CDR3 in DNA: TGTGCCAGCATGGGAGGGCTAGCGGGAGCGGAAGAGCAGTACTTC. It yields the protein CASMGGLAGAEEQYF.

J is TRBJ1-1 and V is TRBV5-6; D might be TRBD1 (5 bases). V lost 4 bases and J 6 bases, leaving 7 bases between the germline ends. The length of the CDR3 is 11 residues. Germline CDR1 SGHDT, CDR2 YYEEEE. CDR3 amino acids: CASSGRAEAFF. As DNA, the CDR3 is TGTGCCAGCAGCGGCAGGGCTGAAGCTTTCTTT.

The count of this clone is one. The chain couples TRBV7-9 to TRBJ2-5; 7 bases map to TRBD1. The CDR3 length is 12 residues. The V gene's germline CDR1 is SEHNR and CDR2 FQNEAQ (reference sequence). V was clipped by 5 bases and J by 3 bases; unmatched bases: 0. The CDR3: CASSTGEETQYF. DNA for the CDR3: TGTGCCAGCAGCACAGGGGAAGAGACCCAGTACTTC.

The rearrangement joins TRBV19 to TRBJ1-5, with D tentatively TRBD1 (5 bases). The length of the CDR3 is 13 residues. The V gene lost 5 bases and the J gene lost 7 bases, with 12 bases spanning the gap. Germline V gene lookup returns CDR1 LNHDA and CDR2 SQIVND (reference sequence). CDR3 sequence: CASSQGRLQPQHF. The CDR3 nucleotides read TGTGCCAGTAGTCAGGGTAGGCTACAGCCCCAGCATTTT.

The chain combines TRBV7-3 with TRBJ1-2; 7 nucleotides match TRBD1. The germline gives CDR1 SGHTA, CDR2 FQGTGA. This CDR3 has 16 residues. Unmatched junction bases numbered 13, after V lost 3 bases and J lost 6 bases. CDR3 in DNA: TGTGCCAGCAGCTTTCGTCCCGGGACAGAGCTGGATGGCTACACCTTC. Amino acid sequence: CASSFRPGTELDGYTF.